This T cell receptor beta chain is from a study of blood T cell repertoires in COVID-19. Study background: The United States, Italy and Spain supplied acute and convalescent COVID-19 samples. In each case, the material was cDNA or gDNA derived from T cells, B-cell-depleted T cells, or PBMCs.

Donors were grouped by their self-reported clinical history. Authors' analysis steps: Estimation of nucleated cell counts relied on the amplification of reference gene primers. TCRdb's table, derived via immunoSEQ multiplex PCR, lists solely in-frame clones and lacks some. That table gives V, J and clone size, and the DNA gave D and trimming. Of about 370,000 clones in the sample, 85% to 90% were seen once. Germline V gene sequence: CDR1 SGHAT, CDR2 FQNNGV. V lost 2 bases to trimming and J lost 8 bases, with 16 bases between them. The CDR3 extends over 15 amino acids. The source material was PBMCs or T cells enriched from blood (not recorded which). The sequence was obtained from a man between 18 and 35 years old who had recovered from COVID-19. V and J are TRBV11-2 and TRBJ2-1, with a tentative D call TRBD1 (6 bases). The CDR3 DNA follows: TGTGCCAGCAGCTTATATATCAACAGGGTCGATGAGCAGTTCTTC. This encodes CASSLYINRVDEQFF.